Listed here are 22 T cell receptor beta chains from one sample, sequenced in a study of CD8+CD57+ T cells in acquired aplastic anemia (dated by TCRdb to the late 2010s). The data were produced on an Illumina HiSeq 2000. Genomic DNA served as template for TCR beta VDJ combination and CDR3 sequence profiling. Clones were called with MiXCR by TCRdb after fastp trimmed the public reads at Q25, and only in-frame beta chains were retained. Duplicate CDR3 protein sequences are folded into a single record with the most common DNA and genes. Recorded for this sample are roughly 100,000 distinct CDR3 sequences; roughly two thirds of them occurred a single time. Approximately 65% of the sample rests with the top ten. Expansion of CD8+CD57+ cells had been shown by flow cytometry in the patients chosen for sequencing. Material: sorted CD4+, CD8+, or CD8+CD57+ T cells (not recorded which) from PBMCs. Source of these receptors: a human donor with aplastic anemia.

This clonotype was seen only once. The V and J genes are TRBV19 and TRBJ2-2; tentative D call: TRBD1 (6 bases). The CDR3 contains 15 residues. V gave up 1 base and J gave up 8 bases, with 14 bases separating them. Looked up from germline, CDR1 is LNHDA and CDR2 is SQIVND (reference sequence). The CDR3: CASSIVGHERGELFF. CDR3 in DNA: TGTGCCAGTAGTATAGTGGGACATGAGAGGGGGGAGCTGTTTTTT.

The table lists this clonotype with a few counts. One end of the junction is discordant with germline, which a read error may explain. The rearrangement joins TRBV5-3 to TRBJ1-2; unclear D gene. TRBV5-3 is labeled an ORF, and its function is uncertain. This CDR3 comprises 12 residues. This chain's CDR3 is CASSLRDYGYTF. The DNA of the CDR3 is TGTGCCAGCAGCTTGAGAGACTATGGCTACACCTTC.

The chain employs TRBV7-9 and TRBJ2-7, with D perhaps given as TRBD1 or TRBD2 (5 bases each). The germline V gene encodes CDR1 SEHNR and CDR2 FQNEAQ (reference sequence). The CDR3 consists of 15 residues. V lost 0 bases and J lost 5, with 14 bases in between. The DNA of the CDR3 is TGTGCCAGCAGCTTAGCGGGGCAGGGAGTCAACGAGCAGTACTTC. Its protein product is CASSLAGQGVNEQYF.

J is TRBJ2-5 and V is TRBV15; D is ambiguous. V gave up 0 bases and J gave up 5 bases, with 10 bases separating them. The CDR3 sequence is 14 residues long. CDR1 LNHNV and CDR2 YYDKDF come from the germline V gene (reference sequence). The CDR3 reads CATSRDLIGETQYF. The CDR3 DNA sequence: TGTGCCACCAGCAGAGATCTGATAGGGGAGACCCAGTACTTC.

V gene TRBV6-5 combines with J gene TRBJ1-2; 8 nucleotides align to TRBD1. V shed 0 bases, J shed 4 bases, and the junction held 7 bases outside the gene matches. The CDR3 totals 16 residues. Germline CDR1 and CDR2: MNHEY and SVGAGI. The CDR3 bases are TGTGCCAGCAGTTACTCGAGACAGGGGATTTCCTATGGCTACACCTTC. It translates to CASSYSRQGISYGYTF.

This chain uses TRBV5-1 with TRBJ2-7, with TRBD2 matching over 8 bases. Trimming removed 0 bases from V and 0 bases from J; junction bases left unmatched: 11. CDR1 is SGHRS and CDR2 is YFSETQ in the germline V gene. The CDR3 loop spans 18 amino acids. The CDR3 is CASSLAPISGVSSYEQYF. For the CDR3, the DNA is TGCGCCAGCAGCTTGGCTCCTATTAGCGGGGTGAGCTCCTACGAGCAGTACTTC.

V and J are TRBV25-1 and TRBJ2-5; D might be TRBD1 (5 bases). Looked up from germline, CDR1 is MGHDK and CDR2 is SYGVNS. V lost 7 bases to trimming and J lost 1 base, with 7 bases between them. The CDR3 is made up of 12 amino acids. Written as DNA, the CDR3 is TGTGCCAGCATGCAGGGCCAAGAGACCCAGTACTTC. Amino acids: CASMQGQETQYF.

The chain links TRBV5-1 to TRBJ1-4; 7 bases agree with TRBD1. With 1 base clipped from V and 5 bases from J, the junction kept 2 bases outside the gene matches. Germline V CDR1 and CDR2: SGHRS, YFSETQ. The CDR3 is made up of 14 amino acids. The CDR3: CASSLQTGNEKLFF. For the CDR3, the DNA is TGCGCCAGCAGCTTGCAGACAGGGAATGAAAAACTGTTTTTT.

Regarding this clonotype: At one end the junction does not follow the germline gene, possibly because of a read error. The CDR3 region has the DNA TGCGCCAGCAGCCCCCCGTTGGGTCAGCCCCAGCATTTT. This codes for CASSPPLGQPQHF. V is TRBV7-9 and J is TRBJ1-5; no reliable D call. Looked up from germline, CDR1 is SEHNR and CDR2 is FQNEAQ (reference sequence). The CDR3 spans 13 residues.

This chain connects TRBV7-9 to TRBJ2-3; tentatively, D is TRBD1 or TRBD2 (5 bases each). Trimming left V 5 bases short and J 5 bases short, with 11 bases between. CDR3 size: 13 residues. The V gene's germline CDR1 is SEHNR and CDR2 FQNEAQ (reference sequence). CDR3: CASSDRGRDTQYF. Written as DNA, the CDR3 is TGTGCCAGCAGCGACCGGGGCAGAGATACGCAGTATTTT.

This clonotype was counted a few times. The rearrangement links TRBV20-1 to TRBJ2-7; weak D call: TRBD1 (5 bases). Looked up from germline, CDR1 is DFQATT and CDR2 is SNEGSKA (reference sequence). The CDR3 has 13 amino acids. Trimming left V 6 bases short and J 3 bases short, with 15 bases between. The CDR3 coding sequence is TGCAGTGCCCCCAGGGCGGTAAGCTACGAGCAGTACTTC. This codes for CSAPRAVSYEQYF.

This clonotype was seen only once. The J gene is TRBJ2-5, the V gene TRBV20-1; no firm D call. CDR3 length: 14 residues. Trimming shortened V by 0 bases and J by 5 bases, and 13 bases separated the two germline ends. Germline V gives CDR1 DFQATT, CDR2 SNEGSKA (reference sequence). CDR3 in DNA: TGCAGTGCTAGAGATGTGAGGTTAGGGGAGACCCAGTACTTC. Amino acids: CSARDVRLGETQYF.

The V gene is TRBV12-3 or TRBV12-4, the J gene TRBJ2-5, with TRBD2 matching 9 bases. V lost 6 bases to trimming and J lost 5 bases; unmatched junction nucleotides: 10. This CDR3 region has 15 residues. DNA for the CDR3: TGTGCCAGCAGCCACGGACTAGCGATAGTGGAGACCCAGTACTTC. Translation gives CASSHGLAIVETQYF.

The chain is built from TRBV5-6 and TRBJ1-3; D is uncertain. The V end lost 0 bases, the J end lost 2 bases, and 6 bases lay between the germline ends. Germline V lookup: CDR1 SGHDT, CDR2 YYEEEE. The CDR3 loop spans 14 amino acids. The CDR3 nucleotides read TGTGCCAGCAGCTTGGGCAGTACTGGAAACACCATATATTTT. Its protein is CASSLGSTGNTIYF.

The chain links TRBV10-3 to TRBJ2-7, with TRBD1 matching over 9 bases. Looked up from germline, CDR1 is ENHRY and CDR2 is SYGVKD. The length of the CDR3 is 17 residues. The trim removed 10 bases at V and 2 bases at J, leaving 18 bases unmatched. CDR3 bases: TGTGCCACCGGAACGAGGTTGGGACAGGGCTCAACCTACGAGCAGTACTTC. As protein: CATGTRLGQGSTYEQYF.

This chain connects TRBV20-1 to TRBJ2-5, with D hard to call. Trimming took 0 bases from V and 4 from J, leaving 12 bases between them. CDR3 length equals 14 residues. Germline CDR1 is DFQATT and CDR2 is SNEGSKA (reference sequence). CDR3 in DNA: TGCAGTGCTAGAGATAGAGCAGGTCTAGAGACCCAGTACTTC. Amino acids: CSARDRAGLETQYF.

V is TRBV12-5 and J is TRBJ1-5, with TRBD1 identical over 11 bases. The CDR3 is made up of 15 amino acids. CDR1 is LGHNT, CDR2 FRNRAP, per germline. J gave up 6 bases and V 5 bases, and 6 bases lay outside the gene matches. Written as DNA, the CDR3 is TGTGCTAGTGGTAGGGGACAGGGGGTTGTTCAGCCCCAGCATTTT. This sequence encodes CASGRGQGVVQPQHF.

The sample holds one count of this clonotype. The V gene is TRBV19, the J gene TRBJ1-6, with a weak D call TRBD1 (5 bases). Trimming pared 6 bases from V and 7 bases from J, leaving 13 bases between. Germline CDR1 is LNHDA and CDR2 is SQIVND (reference sequence). This CDR3 contains 14 residues. The CDR3 loop reads CASRLWDPNSPLHF. The DNA of the CDR3 is TGTGCCAGTAGGCTTTGGGACCCAAATTCACCCCTCCACTTT.

The chain is built from TRBV7-2 and TRBJ2-3; possible D gene TRBD2, 6 bases. The CDR3 runs 11 residues. V was shortened by 6 bases and J by 8 bases, with 9 bases between the two germline ends. Germline V gene lookup returns CDR1 SGHTA and CDR2 FQGNSA. CDR3 DNA: TGTGCCAGCAGGAAAGCGGGTACGCAGTATTTT. Its translation: CASRKAGTQYF. The full variable domain, completed using reference TRBV7-2 and TRBJ2-3, is GAGVSQSPSNKVTEKGKDVELRCDPISGHTALYWYRQSLGQGLEFLIYFQGNSAPDKSGLPSDRFSAERTGGSVSTLTIQRTQQEDSAVYLCASRKAGTQYFGPGTRLTVL.

In regard to this clonotype: At one of its ends the junction is not consistent with the germline gene, which may arise from a read error. The chain uses TRBV10-3 and TRBJ2-3; 11 positions agree with TRBD2. The germline CDR1 and CDR2 sequences are ENHRY and SYGVKD. The length of the CDR3 is 16 residues. The CDR3 protein is CASSDSTSGGTDTQYF. The CDR3 DNA reads TGTGCCAGCAGTGACTCGACTAGCGGGGGCACAGATACGCAGTATTTT.

The sample holds many counts of this clonotype. The CDR3 bases are TGTGCCAGTAGTGGACTAGCGGGGGATATGTCCTACAATGAGCAGTTCTTC. Its protein product is CASSGLAGDMSYNEQFF. V and J are TRBV19 and TRBJ2-1, with 13 bases identical to TRBD2. V shed 5 bases and J 1 base; nucleotides not matched to a gene: 5. CDR3 size: 17 residues. Germline CDR1 LNHDA, CDR2 SQIVND (reference sequence).

The chain is built from TRBV13 and TRBJ2-7; D perhaps matches TRBD1 (5 bases). V was cut by 5 bases and J by 6 bases, with 11 bases left in between. This CDR3 contains 12 residues. CDR1 is PRHDT, CDR2 FYEKMQ, per germline (reference sequence). The CDR3 DNA follows: TGTGCCAGCAGCGGGGCGGCTGGCGAGCAGTACTTC. It translates to CASSGAAGEQYF.